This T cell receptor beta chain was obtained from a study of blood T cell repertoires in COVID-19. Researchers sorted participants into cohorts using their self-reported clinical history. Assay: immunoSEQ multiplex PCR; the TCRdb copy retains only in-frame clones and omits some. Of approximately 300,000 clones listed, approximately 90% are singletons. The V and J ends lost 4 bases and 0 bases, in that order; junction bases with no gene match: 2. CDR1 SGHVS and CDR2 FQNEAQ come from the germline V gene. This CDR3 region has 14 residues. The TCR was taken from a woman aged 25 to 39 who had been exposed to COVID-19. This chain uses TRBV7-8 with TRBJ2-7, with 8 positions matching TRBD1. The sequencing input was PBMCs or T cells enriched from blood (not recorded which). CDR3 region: CASSSGTGSYEQYF. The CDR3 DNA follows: TGTGCCAGCAGCTCCGGGACAGGCTCCTACGAGCAGTACTTC.